This record covers a single T cell receptor (beta chain). CDR1 is KGHDR and CDR2 is SFDVKD in the germline V gene. V was clipped by 1 base and J by 5 bases, with 10 bases between them. The CDR3 loop spans 14 amino acids. Each CDR3 protein is one row after TCRdb ran MiXCR on the RT-PCR reads. Of more than 550,000 distinct CDR3 sequences listed, 12% to 15% are singletons. The origin of this receptor is a female donor in good health, serving as a healthy control. The chain uses TRBV24-1 and TRBJ1-2; D unclear. The material sequenced was memory CD4+ T cells from blood. The CDR3 region has the DNA TGTGCCACCAGTGATTTAGGCCAGGCTTATGGCTACACCTTC. Protein sequence: CATSDLGQAYGYTF.